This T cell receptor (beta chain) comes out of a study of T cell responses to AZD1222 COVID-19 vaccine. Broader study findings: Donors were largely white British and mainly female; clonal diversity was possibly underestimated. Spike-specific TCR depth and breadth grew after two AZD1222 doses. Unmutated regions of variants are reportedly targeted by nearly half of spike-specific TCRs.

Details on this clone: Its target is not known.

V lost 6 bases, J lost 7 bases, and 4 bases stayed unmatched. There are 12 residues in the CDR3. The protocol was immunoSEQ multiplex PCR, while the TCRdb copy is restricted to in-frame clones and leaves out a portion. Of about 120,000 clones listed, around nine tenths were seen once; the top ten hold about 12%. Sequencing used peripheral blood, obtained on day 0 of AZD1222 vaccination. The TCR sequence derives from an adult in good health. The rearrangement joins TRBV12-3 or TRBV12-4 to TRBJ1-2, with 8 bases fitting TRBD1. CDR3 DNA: TGTGCCAGCAGGGACAGGGACAGTGGCTACACCTTC. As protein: CASRDRDSGYTF.